These 21 T cell receptor beta chains came from one sample sequenced in a study of CD8 T cells in Susac syndrome. An amount of RNA that ranged from roughly 0.5 to 1 ug was reverse transcribed with random hexamers. TCRdb re-called the immunoSEQ multiplex PCR reads through MiXCR, storing one row per CDR3 protein. The sample has tens of thousands of distinct CDR3 sequences, about 95% seen once; the top ten hold just under 0.4%. Sequencing used CD8+ T cells from PBMCs. These receptors all stem from a human donor with multiple sclerosis.

This clonotype showed up just once. The chain joins TRBV4-2 to TRBJ2-7; D might be TRBD1 or TRBD2, each matching 6 bases. Germline CDR1 LGHNA, CDR2 YNFKEQ. This CDR3 has 15 residues. The V gene lost 0 bases and the J gene lost 5 bases, with 14 bases spanning the gap. In DNA form, the CDR3 reads TGTGCCAGCAGCCAAGATGAATCGGGGGCGGACGAGCAGTACTTC. Translating gives CASSQDESGADEQYF.

The J gene is TRBJ2-1, the V gene TRBV7-9, with 7 bases that match TRBD2. With V trimmed by 3 bases and J by 7 bases, 3 bases remained unmatched. Germline V gives CDR1 SEHNR, CDR2 FQNEAQ (reference sequence). The length of the CDR3 is 13 residues. This chain's CDR3 is CASSFGRENEQFF. The CDR3 DNA is TGTGCCAGCAGCTTTGGGCGGGAGAATGAGCAGTTCTTC.

The chain combines TRBV7-9 with TRBJ1-4; D is undetermined. Germline-derived CDR1 and CDR2 are SEHNR and FQNEAQ (reference sequence). The CDR3 is made up of 15 amino acids. The germline V and J ends were trimmed by 5 bases and 3 bases, with 13 bases remaining between them. The CDR3: CASSLLSRANEKLFF. In nucleotides, the CDR3 is TGTGCCAGCAGCCTTTTAAGTCGAGCTAATGAAAAACTGTTTTTT.

The V gene is TRBV7-9, the J gene TRBJ1-5; 7 bases line up with TRBD1. CDR1 is SEHNR and CDR2 is FQNEAQ in the germline V gene (reference sequence). V shed 4 bases and J 6 bases; nucleotides not matched to a gene: 6. The CDR3 consists of 14 residues. CDR3 protein: CASSSTTGSQPQHF. The CDR3 bases are TGTGCCAGCAGCTCAACGACAGGGAGTCAGCCCCAGCATTTT.

The gene calls are TRBV6-5 and TRBJ2-7; possible D gene TRBD2, 5 bases. The CDR3 has 15 amino acids. Between the trimmed V and J ends, which lost 7 bases and 3 bases, there was a span of 19 bases. From germline, CDR1 is MNHEY and CDR2 SVGAGI. This chain's CDR3 is CASTIGVGSVYEQYF. The CDR3, as DNA: TGTGCCAGCACCATCGGGGTCGGTAGCGTCTACGAGCAGTACTTC.

This rearrangement joins TRBV7-9 to TRBJ1-1; D is uncertain. V lost 5 bases to trimming and J lost 0 bases, with 10 bases between them. Germline V gives CDR1 SEHNR, CDR2 FQNEAQ (reference sequence). This CDR3 region has 14 residues. DNA for the CDR3: TGTGCCAGCAGCCGAGCAAGACTGAACACTGAAGCTTTCTTT. It specifies CASSRARLNTEAFF.

V and J are TRBV2 and TRBJ1-2; tentative D call: TRBD1 (6 bases). Germline CDR1 and CDR2: SNHLY and FYNNEI. V dropped 4 bases and J dropped 8 bases, with 26 bases sitting between them. This CDR3 comprises 17 residues. The CDR3: CASSVVYPGGDPAGYTF. CDR3 bases: TGTGCCAGCAGTGTGGTGTATCCGGGGGGCGATCCGGCCGGCTACACCTTC.

The rearrangement links TRBV19 to TRBJ1-1; a weak D match, TRBD1 (5 bases). With 8 bases removed from V and 5 bases from J, the gap between germline ends came to 24 bases. Per germline, CDR1 LNHDA and CDR2 SQIVND (reference sequence). The CDR3 has 16 amino acids. CDR3 nucleotide sequence: TGTGCCAGTGTCATAGGGGATTGGAAGGTGAGGACTGAAGCTTTCTTT. It specifies CASVIGDWKVRTEAFF. Full variable domain (missing parts from reference TRBV19 and TRBJ1-1): DGGITQSPKYLFRKEGQNVTLSCEQNLNHDAMYWYRQDPGQGLRLIYYSQIVNDFQKGDIAEGYSVSREKKESFPLTVTSAQKNPTAFYLCASVIGDWKVRTEAFFGQGTRLTVV.

V is TRBV11-2 and J is TRBJ2-5; no firm D call. Germline lookup yields CDR1 SGHAT and CDR2 FQNNGV. The CDR3 has 15 amino acids. V gave up 1 base and J gave up 5 bases, with 14 bases separating them. CDR3 residues: CASSLGTTPQETQYF. CDR3 DNA: TGTGCCAGCAGCTTAGGAACCACCCCTCAGGAGACCCAGTACTTC.

The rearrangement uses TRBV7-9 and TRBJ2-7; the D gene is possibly TRBD1 (5 bases). Trimming took off 5 bases at V and 3 bases at J, with 20 bases between the two ends. This CDR3 region has 16 residues. Germline CDR1 and CDR2: SEHNR and FQNEAQ (reference sequence). In DNA, the CDR3 is TGTGCCAGCAGCCCGTTATGGCCTAGGGGTTACTACGAGCAGTACTTC. Translating gives CASSPLWPRGYYEQYF.

This clonotype appeared a single time. J is TRBJ2-1 and V is TRBV29-1, with D unresolved. The CDR3 consists of 11 residues. With 6 bases removed from V and 7 bases from J, the gap between germline ends came to 10 bases. Per the germline V gene, CDR1 is SQVTM and CDR2 is ANQGSEA. In DNA, the CDR3 is TGCAGCGTCCAGGCGTGGAATGAGCAGTTCTTC. It translates to CSVQAWNEQFF.

The V gene is TRBV7-9, the J gene TRBJ2-7; 9 bases match TRBD1. With V trimmed by 4 bases and J by 0 bases, 10 bases remained unmatched. Per the germline V gene, CDR1 is SEHNR and CDR2 is FQNEAQ (reference sequence). The CDR3 is 17 residues long. In DNA form, the CDR3 reads TGTGCCAGCAGCTCCCAGGGGACAGGGTTGATCTCCTACGAGCAGTACTTC. Translated, it gives CASSSQGTGLISYEQYF.

The chain links TRBV19 to TRBJ2-1, with 7 bases matching TRBD2. The CDR3 has 12 amino acids. The germline V gene encodes CDR1 LNHDA and CDR2 SQIVND (reference sequence). V dropped 9 bases and J dropped 6; count of bases not matched to a gene: 5. This CDR3 reads CARSPSGNEQFF. CDR3 nucleotide sequence: TGTGCCAGGTCCCCTAGCGGCAATGAGCAGTTCTTC.

This sequence joins TRBV2 and TRBJ1-1; no definite D call. This CDR3 spans 14 amino acids. Trimming stripped 9 bases from V and 2 bases from J, with 16 bases between. From germline, CDR1 is SNHLY and CDR2 FYNNEI. Here the CDR3 DNA reads TGTGCCAGGCCAGGTTGGGGAGATAACACTGAAGCTTTCTTT. As protein: CARPGWGDNTEAFF. Full variable domain (missing parts from reference TRBV2 and TRBJ1-1): EPEVTQTPSHQVTQMGQEVILRCVPISNHLYFYWYRQILGQKVEFLVSFYNNEISEKSEIFDDQFSVERPDGSNFTLKIRSTKLEDSAMYFCARPGWGDNTEAFFGQGTRLTVV.

The chain carries TRBV19 and TRBJ2-5; D is uncertain. Germline V CDR1 and CDR2: LNHDA, SQIVND (reference sequence). This CDR3 is 15 amino acids long. V was clipped by 5 bases and J by 0 bases, with 13 bases between them. This CDR3 reads CASSPGAQYQETQYF. The DNA for the CDR3 is TGTGCCAGTAGTCCCGGCGCCCAGTACCAAGAGACCCAGTACTTC.

The genes are TRBV11-2 and TRBJ1-1; D is undetermined. CDR1 and CDR2 (germline): SGHAT, FQNNGV. V was shortened by 5 bases and J by 6 bases, with 16 bases between the two germline ends. The CDR3 has 14 residues. In DNA, the CDR3 is TGTGCCAGCAGCCCTCGGGTAGCTCCGCCTGAAGCTTTCTTT. This codes for CASSPRVAPPEAFF.

The rearrangement joins TRBV25-1 to TRBJ2-1; tentative D call: TRBD1 (6 bases). Germline V gene lookup returns CDR1 MGHDK and CDR2 SYGVNS. Trimming took off 7 bases at V and 4 bases at J, with 17 bases between the two ends. This CDR3 comprises 15 residues. The CDR3 loop is CASTSDRISYNEQFF. The CDR3 region has the DNA TGTGCCAGCACCTCCGACAGGATATCTTACAATGAGCAGTTCTTC.

DNA of the CDR3: TGTGCCAGCAGTTTAGGTCGAGGGGATGGCTACACCTTC. This codes for CASSLGRGDGYTF. The chain recombines TRBV27 with TRBJ1-2; the D gene is possibly TRBD1 (5 bases). CDR1 is MNHEY and CDR2 is SMNVEV in the germline V gene (reference sequence). CDR3 length equals 13 residues. The germline V and J ends were trimmed by 2 bases and 6 bases, with 10 bases remaining between them.

The CDR3 DNA reads as TGTGCCAGCAGCGGACGGACAGGGGTTACTGCCATATATTTT. This codes for CASSGRTGVTAIYF. The J gene is TRBJ1-3, the V gene TRBV9; 9 bases are shared with TRBD1. This CDR3 region has 14 residues. Germline CDR1 SGDLS, CDR2 YYNGEE. V trimming: 3 bases; J trimming: 11 bases; junction bases outside the gene matches: 9.

The chain uses TRBV19 and TRBJ2-4; 10 bases line up with TRBD1. CDR1 LNHDA and CDR2 SQIVND come from the germline V gene (reference sequence). The V gene end was trimmed by 5 bases and the J gene end by 0 bases; junction bases not matched to a gene: 13. This CDR3 comprises 19 residues. The CDR3: CASSFLTGGEGRAKNIQYF. The CDR3 coding sequence is TGTGCCAGTAGTTTCTTGACAGGGGGCGAAGGGCGAGCCAAAAACATTCAGTACTTC. Based on the CDR3 plus reference TRBV19 and TRBJ2-4, the full variable domain is DGGITQSPKYLFRKEGQNVTLSCEQNLNHDAMYWYRQDPGQGLRLIYYSQIVNDFQKGDIAEGYSVSREKKESFPLTVTSAQKNPTAFYLCASSFLTGGEGRAKNIQYFGAGTRLSVL.

The chain is built from TRBV3-1 and TRBJ2-7; D gene ambiguous. This CDR3 is 13 amino acids long. The germline V gene has CDR1 LGHDT and CDR2 YNNKEL (reference sequence). With 2 bases removed from V and 0 bases from J, the gap between germline ends came to 5 bases. CDR3 region: CASSQSASYEQYF. CDR3 coding DNA: TGTGCCAGCAGCCAATCGGCCTCCTACGAGCAGTACTTC.